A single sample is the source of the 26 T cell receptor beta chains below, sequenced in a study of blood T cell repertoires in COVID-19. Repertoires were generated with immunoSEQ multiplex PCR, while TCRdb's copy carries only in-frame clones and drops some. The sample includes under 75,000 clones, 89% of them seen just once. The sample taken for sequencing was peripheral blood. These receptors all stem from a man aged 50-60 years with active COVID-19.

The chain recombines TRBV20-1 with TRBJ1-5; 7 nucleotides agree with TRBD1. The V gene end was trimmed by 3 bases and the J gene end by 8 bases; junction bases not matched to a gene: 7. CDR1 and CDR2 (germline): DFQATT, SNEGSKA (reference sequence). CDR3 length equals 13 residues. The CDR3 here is CSASWAQGKPQHF. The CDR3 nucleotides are TGCAGTGCTAGTTGGGCACAGGGGAAGCCCCAGCATTTT.

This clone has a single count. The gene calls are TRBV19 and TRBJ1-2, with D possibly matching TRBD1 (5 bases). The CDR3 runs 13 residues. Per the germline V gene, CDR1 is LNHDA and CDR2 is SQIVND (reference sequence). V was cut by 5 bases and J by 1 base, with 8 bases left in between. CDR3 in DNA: TGTGCCAGTAGTTTGACAGTTAACTATGGCTACACCTTC. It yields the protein CASSLTVNYGYTF.

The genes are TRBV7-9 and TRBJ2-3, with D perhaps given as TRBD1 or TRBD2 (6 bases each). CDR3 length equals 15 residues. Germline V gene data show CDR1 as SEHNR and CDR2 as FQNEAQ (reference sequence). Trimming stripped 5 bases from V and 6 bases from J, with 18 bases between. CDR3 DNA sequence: TGTGCCAGCAGCAGGGGGACCGATCGGGGGGATACGCAGTATTTT. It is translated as CASSRGTDRGDTQYF.

The CDR3 here is CASNLPGRNTEAFF. The CDR3 bases are TGTGCCAGCAACCTCCCGGGGAGAAACACTGAAGCTTTCTTT. V gene TRBV7-2 combines with J gene TRBJ1-1; no clear D gene. CDR1 SGHTA and CDR2 FQGNSA come from the germline V gene. Trimming cost V 7 bases and J 2 bases, with 14 bases left between them. CDR3 size: 14 residues.

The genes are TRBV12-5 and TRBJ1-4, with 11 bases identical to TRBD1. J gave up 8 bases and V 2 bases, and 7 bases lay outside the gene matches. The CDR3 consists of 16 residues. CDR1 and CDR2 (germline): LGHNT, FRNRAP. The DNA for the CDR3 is TGTGCTAGTGGTTTGTCTCCGGGACAGGGGGAAGAAAAACTGTTTTTT. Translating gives CASGLSPGQGEEKLFF. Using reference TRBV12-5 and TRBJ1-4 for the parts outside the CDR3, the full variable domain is DARVTQTPRHKVTEMGQEVTMRCQPILGHNTVFWYRQTMMQGLELLAYFRNRAPLDDSGMPKDRFSAEMPDATLATLKIQPSEPRDSAVYFCASGLSPGQGEEKLFFGSGTQLSVL.

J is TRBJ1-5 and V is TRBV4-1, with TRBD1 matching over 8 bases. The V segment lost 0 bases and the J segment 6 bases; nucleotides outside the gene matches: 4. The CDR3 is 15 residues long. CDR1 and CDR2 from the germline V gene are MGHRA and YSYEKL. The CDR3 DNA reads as TGCGCCAGCAGCCAAGACAGGGGGCGCGGTCAGCCCCAGCATTTT. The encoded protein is CASSQDRGRGQPQHF.

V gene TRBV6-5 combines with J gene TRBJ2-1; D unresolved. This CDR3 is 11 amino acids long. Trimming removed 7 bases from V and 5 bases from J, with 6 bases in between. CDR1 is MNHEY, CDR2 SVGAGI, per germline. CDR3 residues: CASKTDNEQFF. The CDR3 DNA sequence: TGTGCCAGCAAAACGGACAATGAGCAGTTCTTC.

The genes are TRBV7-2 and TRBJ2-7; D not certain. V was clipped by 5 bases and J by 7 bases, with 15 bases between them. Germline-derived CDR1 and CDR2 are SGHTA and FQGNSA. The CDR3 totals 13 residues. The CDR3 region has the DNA TGTGCCAGCAGCCTCCGTCCCAAAGAGGAGCAGTACTTC. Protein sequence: CASSLRPKEEQYF.

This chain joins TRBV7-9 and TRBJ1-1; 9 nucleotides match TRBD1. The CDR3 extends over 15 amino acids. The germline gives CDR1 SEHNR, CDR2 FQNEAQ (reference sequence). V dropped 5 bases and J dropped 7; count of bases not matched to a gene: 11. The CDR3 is CASSEERGQGVEAFF. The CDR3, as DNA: TGTGCCAGCAGCGAGGAACGGGGACAGGGCGTTGAAGCTTTCTTT.

This CDR3 is CASSLEEQGRNTIYF. As DNA, the CDR3 is TGCGCCAGCAGCTTGGAGGAACAGGGCAGAAACACCATATATTTT. The chain has TRBV5-1 and TRBJ1-3; D is possibly TRBD1 (6 bases). The V end was cut by 0 bases, the J end by 5 bases, with 12 bases between. Germline V gene data show CDR1 as SGHRS and CDR2 as YFSETQ. This CDR3 has 15 residues.

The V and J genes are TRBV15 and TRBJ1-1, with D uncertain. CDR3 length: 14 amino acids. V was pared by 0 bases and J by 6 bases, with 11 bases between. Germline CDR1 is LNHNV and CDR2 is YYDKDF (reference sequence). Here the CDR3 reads CATSRDAVIPEAFF. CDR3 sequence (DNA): TGTGCCACCAGCAGAGATGCGGTCATCCCTGAAGCTTTCTTT.

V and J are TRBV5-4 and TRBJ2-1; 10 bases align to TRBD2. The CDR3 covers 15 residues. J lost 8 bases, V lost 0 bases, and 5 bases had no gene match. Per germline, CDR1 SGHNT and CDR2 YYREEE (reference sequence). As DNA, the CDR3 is TGTGCCAGCAGCTTGGAGCGGGGGGGCCGCGATGAGCAGTTCTTC. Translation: CASSLERGGRDEQFF.

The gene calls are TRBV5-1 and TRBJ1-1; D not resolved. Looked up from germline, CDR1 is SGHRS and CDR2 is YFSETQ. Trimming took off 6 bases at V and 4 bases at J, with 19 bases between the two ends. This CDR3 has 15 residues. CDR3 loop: CASNLSPGFGTEAFF. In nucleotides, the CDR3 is TGCGCCAGCAACCTTTCTCCCGGGTTTGGCACTGAAGCTTTCTTT.

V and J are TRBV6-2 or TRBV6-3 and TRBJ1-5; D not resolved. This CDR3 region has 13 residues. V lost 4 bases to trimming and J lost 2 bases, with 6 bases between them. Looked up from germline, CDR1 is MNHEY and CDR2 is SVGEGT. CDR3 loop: CASSLRGNQPQHF. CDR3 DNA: TGTGCCAGCAGTTTGAGGGGCAATCAGCCCCAGCATTTT.

CDR3 DNA sequence: TGTGCCAGCAGTTTTGACTACCAACAAAAAGAGACCCAGTACTTC. Its translation is CASSFDYQQKETQYF. The genes are TRBV27 and TRBJ2-5, with TRBD2 as a possible D gene (5 bases). The germline CDR1 and CDR2 sequences are MNHEY and SMNVEV (reference sequence). V lost 3 bases and J 3 bases, leaving 14 bases between the germline ends. This CDR3 is 15 amino acids long.

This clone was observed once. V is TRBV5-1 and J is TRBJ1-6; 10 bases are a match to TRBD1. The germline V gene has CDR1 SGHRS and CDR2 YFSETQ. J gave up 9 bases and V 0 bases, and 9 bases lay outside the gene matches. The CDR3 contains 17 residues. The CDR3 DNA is TGCGCCAGCAGCTTGGCCTTCCAGACAGGGGGCGGTTCACCCCTCCACTTT. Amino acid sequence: CASSLAFQTGGGSPLHF.

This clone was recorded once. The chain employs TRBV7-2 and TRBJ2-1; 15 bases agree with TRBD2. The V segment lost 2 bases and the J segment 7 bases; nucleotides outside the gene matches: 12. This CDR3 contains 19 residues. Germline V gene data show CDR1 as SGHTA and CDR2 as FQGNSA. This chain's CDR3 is CASSLSGLAGGQALNEQFF. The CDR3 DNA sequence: TGTGCCAGCAGCTTAAGCGGACTAGCGGGGGGGCAGGCTTTAAATGAGCAGTTCTTC.

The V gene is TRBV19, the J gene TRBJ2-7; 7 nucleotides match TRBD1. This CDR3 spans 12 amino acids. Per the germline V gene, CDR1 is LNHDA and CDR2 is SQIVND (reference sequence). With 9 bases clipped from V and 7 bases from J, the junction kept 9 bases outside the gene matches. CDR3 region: CASGQVMGEQYF. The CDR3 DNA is TGTGCCAGCGGACAGGTGATGGGGGAGCAGTACTTC.

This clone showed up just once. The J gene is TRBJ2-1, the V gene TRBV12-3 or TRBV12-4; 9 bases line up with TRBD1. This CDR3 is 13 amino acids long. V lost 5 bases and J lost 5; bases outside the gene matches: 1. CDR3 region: CASSRQGDNEQFF. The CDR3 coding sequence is TGTGCCAGCAGTCGACAGGGGGACAATGAGCAGTTCTTC.

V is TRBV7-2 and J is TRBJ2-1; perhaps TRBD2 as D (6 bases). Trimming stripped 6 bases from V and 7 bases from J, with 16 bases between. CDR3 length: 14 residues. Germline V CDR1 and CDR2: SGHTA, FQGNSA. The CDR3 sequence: CASRPRLTSNEQFF. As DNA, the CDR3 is TGTGCCAGCAGGCCTCGATTGACTAGTAATGAGCAGTTCTTC.

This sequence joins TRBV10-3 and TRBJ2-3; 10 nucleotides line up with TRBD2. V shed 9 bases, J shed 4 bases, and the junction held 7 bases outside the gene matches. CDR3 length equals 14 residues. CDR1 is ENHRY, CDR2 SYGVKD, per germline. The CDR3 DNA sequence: TGTGCCATAGGAGCGGGGGGGCCGTCAGATACGCAGTATTTT. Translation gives CAIGAGGPSDTQYF.

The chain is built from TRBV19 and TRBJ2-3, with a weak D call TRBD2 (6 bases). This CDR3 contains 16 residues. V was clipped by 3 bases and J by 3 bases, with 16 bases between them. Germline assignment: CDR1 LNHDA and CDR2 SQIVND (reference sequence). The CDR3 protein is CASSIEGRGGTDTQYF. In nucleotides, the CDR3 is TGTGCCAGTAGTATTGAAGGGCGGGGTGGAACAGATACGCAGTATTTT.

The CDR3: CASSPRQGGVRTEAFF. The CDR3 DNA follows: TGTGCCAGCTCACCGAGACAGGGTGGGGTGAGGACTGAAGCTTTCTTT. This chain links TRBV18 with TRBJ1-1; 7 bases align to TRBD1. The CDR3 loop spans 16 amino acids. V lost 3 bases to trimming and J lost 5 bases; unmatched junction nucleotides: 12. Germline V gene lookup returns CDR1 KGHSH and CDR2 LQKENI.

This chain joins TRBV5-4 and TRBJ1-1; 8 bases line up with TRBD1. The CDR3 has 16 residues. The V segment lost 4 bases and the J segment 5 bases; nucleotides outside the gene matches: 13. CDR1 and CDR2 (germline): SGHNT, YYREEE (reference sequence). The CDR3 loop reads CASSTRQGQGRTEAFF. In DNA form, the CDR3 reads TGTGCCAGCAGCACGAGACAGGGGCAGGGGAGAACTGAAGCTTTCTTT.

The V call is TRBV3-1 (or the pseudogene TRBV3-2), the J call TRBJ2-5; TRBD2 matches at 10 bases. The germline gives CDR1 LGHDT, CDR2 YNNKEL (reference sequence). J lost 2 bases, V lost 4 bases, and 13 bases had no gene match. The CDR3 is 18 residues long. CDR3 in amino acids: CASSRQYSGGKFQETQYF. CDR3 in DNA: TGTGCCAGCAGCCGACAGTATAGCGGGGGGAAATTTCAAGAGACCCAGTACTTC.

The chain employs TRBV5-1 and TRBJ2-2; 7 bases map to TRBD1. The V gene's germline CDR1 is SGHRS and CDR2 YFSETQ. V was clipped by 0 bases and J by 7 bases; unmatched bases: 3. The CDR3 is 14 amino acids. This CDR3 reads CASSLEGAGGELFF. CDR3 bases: TGCGCCAGCAGCTTGGAGGGGGCTGGCGGGGAGCTGTTTTTT.